The 5 T cell receptor beta chains given below trace back to one sample, sequenced in a study of molecular identifiers for immune sequencing clone quantification. One entry per CDR3 protein, called by TCRdb with MiXCR from the PCR reads. Altogether roughly 300,000 distinct CDR3 sequences are present, about 22% being singletons, with the ten largest covering around 0.74%. The specimen was naive CD8+ T cells from blood, with Jurkat cell RNA spiked in. As to subset: FACS-sorted CD8+CD4-CCR7+CD45RA+ naive T cells. These receptors all stem from a human donor in good health. Some libraries in this study had Jurkat cell RNA spiked in.

This rearrangement joins TRBV14 to TRBJ1-5, with D hard to call. The V gene's germline CDR1 is SGHDN and CDR2 FVKESK. The CDR3 is 16 residues long. Trimming left V 0 bases short and J 5 bases short, with 14 bases between. The CDR3 is CASSQDLMGSYQPQHF. In DNA, the CDR3 is TGTGCCAGCAGCCAAGATCTCATGGGTTCCTATCAGCCCCAGCATTTT.

This clonotype was observed many times. The chain is built from TRBV6-5 and TRBJ2-1; D perhaps matches TRBD1 (6 bases). CDR3 length: 12 amino acids. The ends were cut back, 6 bases at V and 7 bases at J, with 10 bases in the middle. CDR1 MNHEY and CDR2 SVGAGI come from the germline V gene. CDR3 coding DNA: TGTGCCAGCAGGAACAGGGTTAATGAGCAGTTCTTC. Amino acids: CASRNRVNEQFF.

This clonotype was detected ten times or more. The gene calls are TRBV7-9 and TRBJ1-5, with TRBD1 matching 8 bases. The germline V gene has CDR1 SEHNR and CDR2 FQNEAQ (reference sequence). CDR3 size: 15 residues. The trim removed 6 bases at V and 4 bases at J, leaving 8 bases unmatched. The CDR3 here is CASSEMTGVNQPQHF. The DNA for the CDR3 is TGTGCCAGCAGTGAGATGACAGGGGTGAATCAGCCCCAGCATTTT.

Regarding this clonotype: One junction end does not reproduce the germline sequence, and a read error may be involved. The V gene is TRBV5-3, the J gene TRBJ2-3; 11 bases line up with TRBD1. TRBV5-3 is an ORF, and what it does is uncertain. CDR3 length: 15 residues. CDR3 sequence (DNA): TGTGCCAGCAGCTTGGGACAGGGGGAGGGAGATACGCAGTATTTT. Protein: CASSLGQGEGDTQYF.

The chain uses TRBV19 and TRBJ2-7; no reliable D call. The CDR3 spans 16 residues. Per germline, CDR1 LNHDA and CDR2 SQIVND (reference sequence). Trimming took 1 base from V and 4 from J, leaving 17 bases between them. CDR3 sequence reads: CASSIVIGLKMYEQYF. The DNA of the CDR3 is TGTGCCAGTAGTATAGTTATCGGCCTGAAGATGTACGAGCAGTACTTC.